Below, 30 T cell receptor beta chains from the same sample are listed, as sequenced in a study of cytomegalovirus exposure and HLA in healthy donors. 60 Vbeta and 13 Jbeta primers were used in PCR. Clones were sequenced by immunoSEQ multiplex PCR, and TCRdb holds only the in-frame ones, with some missing. The sample holds approximately 150,000 clones, roughly 80% seen once. The sequencing sample was made of PBMCs. These TCRs come from a human donor in good health.

This clone was observed a single time. The junction does not match germline at one end; this may be a read error. This chain connects TRBV7-9 to TRBJ2-7; possible D gene TRBD2, 5 bases. Germline V gene lookup returns CDR1 SEHNR and CDR2 FQNEAQ (reference sequence). The CDR3 length is 12 residues. CDR3 loop: CSSTGINYEQYF. The DNA of the CDR3 is TGTTCCAGCACCGGGATAAACTACGAGCAGTACTTC.

The chain uses TRBV20-1 and TRBJ2-1, with D possibly TRBD1 on 5 matching bases. V lost 0 bases and J lost 9, with 6 bases in between. CDR3 size: 11 residues. The germline V gene has CDR1 DFQATT and CDR2 SNEGSKA (reference sequence). As DNA, the CDR3 is TGCAGTGCTAGAGATAGGGGTGAGCAGTTCTTC. Protein product: CSARDRGEQFF.

This clone was picked up one time. The chain employs TRBV29-1 and TRBJ2-3; the D is unclear. The CDR3 contains 13 residues. Germline CDR1 is SQVTM and CDR2 is ANQGSEA. V was pared by 4 bases and J by 3 bases, with 11 bases between. The CDR3 DNA sequence: TGCAGCGTTGGTGCAGGTCTGACAGATACGCAGTATTTT. Its translation: CSVGAGLTDTQYF.

The DNA of the CDR3 is TGTGCCTGGAGTCGTCGAGGGTTCACTGAAGCTTTCTTT. This encodes CAWSRRGFTEAFF. This sequence joins TRBV30 and TRBJ1-1; D not resolved. Trimming took 2 bases from V and 4 from J, leaving 11 bases between them. The germline V gene encodes CDR1 GTSNPN and CDR2 SVGIG (reference sequence). There are 13 residues in the CDR3.

The chain is built from TRBV6-1 and TRBJ1-3; 7 bases fit TRBD1. V gave up 3 bases and J gave up 5 bases; unmatched junction bases: 13. The CDR3 contains 17 residues. Germline V gives CDR1 MNHNS, CDR2 SASEGT. Written as DNA, the CDR3 is TGTGCCAGCAGTGATAGGATACTGACAGGGTTTAGAAACACCATATATTTT. Protein product: CASSDRILTGFRNTIYF.

This sequence joins TRBV9 and TRBJ2-2, with D tentatively TRBD1 (5 bases). The CDR3 has 13 amino acids. V was trimmed by 0 bases and J by 8 bases, leaving 8 bases between them. Germline lookup yields CDR1 SGDLS and CDR2 YYNGEE. In DNA form, the CDR3 reads TGTGCCAGCAGCGTAGGTCCAGGGGGGGAGCTGTTTTTT. It translates to CASSVGPGGELFF.

V and J are TRBV28 and TRBJ1-3; D uncertain. Germline V gives CDR1 MDHEN, CDR2 SYDVKM. The CDR3 runs 17 residues. V gave up 3 bases and J gave up 1 base, with 16 bases separating them. The CDR3 nucleotides are TGTGCCAGCAGTTTTGGTCGTTGGCAGATTTCTGGAAACACCATATATTTT. Its protein is CASSFGRWQISGNTIYF.

This rearrangement joins TRBV27 to TRBJ2-7, with D possibly matching TRBD1 (5 bases). Trimming pared 3 bases from V and 4 bases from J, leaving 13 bases between. The germline CDR1 and CDR2 sequences are MNHEY and SMNVEV (reference sequence). The CDR3 consists of 14 residues. DNA of the CDR3: TGTGCCAGCAGTTTCGGGCAGGGCCTATACGAGCAGTACTTC. Its translation: CASSFGQGLYEQYF.

J is TRBJ2-5 and V is TRBV6-1; 8 bases are a match to TRBD1. The J segment lost 5 bases and the V segment lost 3 bases, leaving 14 bases of the junction unmatched. The CDR3 runs 17 residues. Germline loops: CDR1 MNHNS, CDR2 SASEGT. This CDR3 is CASSDKGPRGLGETQYF. The DNA for the CDR3 is TGTGCCAGCAGTGATAAAGGCCCCAGGGGGCTCGGGGAGACCCAGTACTTC.

The V gene is TRBV7-9, the J gene TRBJ2-2; maybe TRBD2 (6 bases). CDR1 SEHNR and CDR2 FQNEAQ come from the germline V gene (reference sequence). Trimming pared 4 bases from V and 8 bases from J, leaving 11 bases between. The length of the CDR3 is 13 residues. CDR3 DNA: TGTGCCAGCAGCTGGGCGGCGGGGGGGGAGCTGTTTTTT. It encodes CASSWAAGGELFF.

About this clone itself: One end of the junction varies from germline; a read error may be responsible. The genes are TRBV7-9 and TRBJ2-7, with 9 positions matching TRBD1. The V gene's germline CDR1 is SEHNR and CDR2 FQNEAQ (reference sequence). This CDR3 comprises 15 residues. CDR3 in DNA: TGTTCCAGCAGCTTAGCGATTGGGACAGGGTACGAGCAGTACTTC. Its protein is CSSSLAIGTGYEQYF.

The rearrangement links TRBV7-9 to TRBJ2-7; 7 positions agree with TRBD2. The germline V gene has CDR1 SEHNR and CDR2 FQNEAQ (reference sequence). The CDR3 has 15 amino acids. The V and J ends lost 5 bases and 0 bases, in that order; junction bases with no gene match: 7. In DNA, the CDR3 is TGTGCCAGCAGCCCCGACGGGGGGTACTCCTACGAGCAGTACTTC. This sequence encodes CASSPDGGYSYEQYF.

This clone has only a few counts. This sequence joins TRBV6-5 and TRBJ2-1, with 9 bases fitting TRBD2. The CDR3 contains 15 residues. CDR1 is MNHEY and CDR2 is SVGAGI in the germline V gene. Trimming cost V 6 bases and J 4 bases; bases outside gene matches: 7. For the CDR3, the DNA is TGTGCCAGCAGAAAAGCGGGGGGCTTTTACAATGAGCAGTTCTTC. The encoded protein is CASRKAGGFYNEQFF.

A single count supports this clone. The gene calls are TRBV12-5 and TRBJ2-5; 12 positions match TRBD2. Germline CDR1 LGHNT, CDR2 FRNRAP. V trimming: 3 bases; J trimming: 2 bases; junction bases outside the gene matches: 1. The CDR3 consists of 15 residues. CDR3 region: CASGLLAGGQETQYF. The DNA of the CDR3 is TGTGCTAGTGGTTTACTAGCGGGGGGACAAGAGACCCAGTACTTC.

The chain uses TRBV27 and TRBJ2-7; 9 bases agree with TRBD2. CDR1 and CDR2 from the germline V gene are MNHEY and SMNVEV (reference sequence). Trimming took 0 bases from V and 2 from J; bases not matched to a gene: 5. CDR3 size: 16 residues. DNA of the CDR3: TGTGCCAGCAGTTTATCTAGGCTAGCGGGGACCTACGAGCAGTACTTC. Translating gives CASSLSRLAGTYEQYF.

The J gene is TRBJ1-5, the V gene TRBV6-1; perhaps TRBD1 as D (6 bases). Trimming took 4 bases from V and 1 from J, leaving 8 bases between them. From germline, CDR1 is MNHNS and CDR2 SASEGT. The CDR3 length is 14 residues. The CDR3 DNA sequence: TGTGCCAGCAGTGCCACAGGGAGCAATCAGCCCCAGCATTTT. Its protein is CASSATGSNQPQHF.

In this sample, this clone turned up once. The rearrangement links TRBV29-1 to TRBJ1-1, with 8 bases identical to TRBD1. Germline lookup yields CDR1 SQVTM and CDR2 ANQGSEA. V shed 3 bases, J shed 0 bases, and the junction held 3 bases outside the gene matches. The length of the CDR3 is 14 residues. CDR3 residues: CSVENRGMNTEAFF. In DNA, the CDR3 is TGCAGCGTTGAGAACAGGGGGATGAACACTGAAGCTTTCTTT.

The chain links TRBV19 to TRBJ2-1; tentative D call: TRBD2 (6 bases). This CDR3 has 12 amino acids. V shed 7 bases and J shed 3 bases, with 7 bases lying between them. Looked up from germline, CDR1 is LNHDA and CDR2 is SQIVND (reference sequence). This CDR3 reads CASKEGYNEQFF. CDR3 sequence (DNA): TGTGCCAGTAAGGAGGGCTACAATGAGCAGTTCTTC.

This clone was observed a single time. The rearrangement joins TRBV19 to TRBJ1-1, with D possibly matching TRBD1 (6 bases). Between the trimmed V and J ends, which lost 2 bases and 1 base, there was a span of 11 bases. The CDR3 runs to 15 residues. Germline-derived CDR1 and CDR2 are LNHDA and SQIVND (reference sequence). CDR3 in amino acids: CASSIRGTRNTEAFF. CDR3 in DNA: TGTGCCAGTAGTATAAGGGGGACACGGAACACTGAAGCTTTCTTT.

This chain uses TRBV4-2 with TRBJ1-2; TRBD1 matches 7 bases. Germline values: CDR1 LGHNA, CDR2 YNFKEQ. The length of the CDR3 is 14 residues. Trimming cost V 0 bases and J 5 bases; bases outside gene matches: 3. CDR3 amino acids: CASSQEPRGYGYTF. CDR3 nucleotides: TGTGCCAGCAGCCAAGAGCCCAGGGGGTATGGCTACACCTTC.

The chain recombines TRBV27 with TRBJ2-1; weak D call: TRBD1 (5 bases). The CDR3 extends over 19 amino acids. The V gene lost 8 bases and the J gene lost 0 bases, with 26 bases spanning the gap. In germline, CDR1 is MNHEY, CDR2 SMNVEV (reference sequence). The CDR3 sequence is CASHTRGQNSRSSYNEQFF. CDR3 DNA sequence: TGTGCCAGCCATACCCGAGGACAAAACTCTAGGAGCTCCTACAATGAGCAGTTCTTC.

Here the CDR3 DNA reads TGTGCGAGGAGCTCTGGGGCCAACGTCCTGACTTTC. Protein product: CARSSGANVLTF. V gene TRBV28 combines with J gene TRBJ2-6; D is ambiguous. Germline V gives CDR1 MDHEN, CDR2 SYDVKM. This CDR3 spans 12 amino acids.

CDR3 DNA: TGCAGCGTTAGGGCAGGAGGGGACACTGAAGCTTTCTTT. This encodes CSVRAGGDTEAFF. The rearrangement joins TRBV29-1 to TRBJ1-1, with D perhaps TRBD1 (5 bases). Germline V gives CDR1 SQVTM, CDR2 ANQGSEA. The germline V and J ends were trimmed by 5 bases and 3 bases, with 13 bases remaining between them. This CDR3 has 13 amino acids.

Comment on this clone: Additional DNA sequences in this sample encode the identical CDR3. The chain is built from TRBV5-4 and TRBJ1-3; D not resolved. The length of the CDR3 is 13 residues. V gave up 0 bases and J gave up 4 bases, with 5 bases separating them. The germline V gene encodes CDR1 SGHNT and CDR2 YYREEE (reference sequence). The CDR3 is CASSLDSGNTIYF. The CDR3 nucleotides read TGTGCCAGCAGCTTGGACAGCGGAAACACCATATATTTT.

The J gene is TRBJ2-1, the V gene TRBV6-4; D gene unclear. Germline V gene data show CDR1 as MRHNA and CDR2 as SNTAGT. Trimming took 7 bases from V and 12 from J, leaving 7 bases between them. The CDR3 is 9 amino acids. The CDR3 loop is CASIRRQFF. The CDR3, as DNA: TGTGCCAGCATTCGTAGGCAGTTCTTC.

The V and J genes are TRBV15 and TRBJ1-6, with 7 nucleotides matching TRBD1. CDR3 length: 15 amino acids. The V gene end was trimmed by 1 base and the J gene end by 11 bases; junction bases not matched to a gene: 8. Germline lookup yields CDR1 LNHNV and CDR2 YYDKDF (reference sequence). The CDR3 spells CATSRVAVGQTPLHF. CDR3 in DNA: TGTGCCACCAGCAGAGTTGCGGTGGGACAGACACCCCTCCACTTT.

This clone appeared once. The chain uses TRBV28 and TRBJ2-7; perhaps TRBD1 as D (5 bases). The CDR3 contains 12 residues. Germline V lookup: CDR1 MDHEN, CDR2 SYDVKM. V was cut by 6 bases and J by 5 bases, with 11 bases left in between. The CDR3 DNA reads TGTGCCAGCAGGACAGCCCTTGACGAGCAGTACTTC. This translates into CASRTALDEQYF.

The V and J genes are TRBV11-2 and TRBJ2-7; D is possibly TRBD1 (6 bases). V lost 5 bases and J lost 5, with 19 bases in between. The CDR3 sequence is 15 residues long. The germline V gene encodes CDR1 SGHAT and CDR2 FQNNGV. CDR3 region: CASSVRRQVLDEQYF. In DNA, the CDR3 is TGTGCCAGCAGCGTACGCCGACAGGTCCTGGACGAGCAGTACTTC.

The chain has TRBV14 and TRBJ1-3, with a tentative D call TRBD1 (5 bases). Germline CDR1 and CDR2: SGHDN and FVKESK. The ends were cut back, 4 bases at V and 2 bases at J, with 15 bases in the middle. The CDR3 length is 16 residues. The CDR3 here is CASSLPGGGPGNTIYF. DNA for the CDR3: TGTGCCAGCAGCCTCCCCGGGGGAGGGCCTGGAAACACCATATATTTT.

The chain links TRBV7-9 to TRBJ2-3, with unresolved D. Germline values: CDR1 SEHNR, CDR2 FQNEAQ (reference sequence). This CDR3 contains 12 residues. V lost 3 bases, J lost 8 bases, and 9 bases lay in between. The CDR3 DNA sequence: TGTGCCAGCAGCTTTCCCGAGGTTACGCAGTATTTT. It codes for CASSFPEVTQYF.